The 25 T cell receptor beta chains listed next were all sequenced from one sample in a study of T cell responses to AZD1222 COVID-19 vaccine. TCRdb's table, derived via immunoSEQ multiplex PCR, lists solely in-frame clones and lacks some. The sample holds about 160,000 clones, 92% seen once. The source was peripheral blood, collected on day 0 of MenACWY control vaccination. The source is an adult in good health.

This clone was seen once. The V and J genes are TRBV27 and TRBJ2-7; 7 bases match TRBD2. The CDR3 is made up of 14 amino acids. V lost 5 bases to trimming and J lost 2 bases; unmatched junction nucleotides: 6. Per the germline V gene, CDR1 is MNHEY and CDR2 is SMNVEV (reference sequence). CDR3 DNA: TGTGCCAGCAGTCCCCGACTAGCCCCCTACGAGCAGTACTTC. It codes for CASSPRLAPYEQYF.

A single count supports this clone. The chain uses TRBV15 and TRBJ1-2; D not resolved. The germline V and J ends were trimmed by 0 bases and 5 bases, with 19 bases remaining between them. Germline values: CDR1 LNHNV, CDR2 YYDKDF (reference sequence). The CDR3 is 17 amino acids. This CDR3 reads CATSRDRASAASYGYTF. The DNA for the CDR3 is TGTGCCACCAGCAGAGATCGGGCTTCGGCGGCGTCTTATGGCTACACCTTC.

The V and J genes are TRBV15 and TRBJ2-1; 10 nucleotides line up with TRBD2. V was clipped by 1 base and J by 5 bases; unmatched bases: 2. Germline CDR1 LNHNV, CDR2 YYDKDF (reference sequence). CDR3 length: 15 residues. Here the CDR3 reads CATSRGLAGDNEQFF. In DNA form, the CDR3 reads TGTGCCACCAGCAGAGGACTAGCGGGTGACAATGAGCAGTTCTTC.

V gene TRBV5-5 combines with J gene TRBJ1-1; 12 bases agree with TRBD1. Unmatched junction bases numbered 9, after V lost 5 bases and J lost 7 bases. CDR1 SGHKS and CDR2 YYEKEE come from the germline V gene (reference sequence). The CDR3 extends over 15 amino acids. The CDR3 protein is CASSFTGTGGFEAFF. The CDR3 DNA reads as TGTGCCAGCAGTTTTACCGGGACAGGGGGCTTTGAAGCTTTCTTT.

The genes are TRBV2 and TRBJ2-2, with 7 bases identical to TRBD2. The V gene's germline CDR1 is SNHLY and CDR2 FYNNEI. The CDR3 has 15 amino acids. V gave up 5 bases and J gave up 4 bases; unmatched junction bases: 7. CDR3 DNA sequence: TGTGCCAGCAGTTGGGGAGGGGAGGGCACCGGGGAGCTGTTTTTT. It codes for CASSWGGEGTGELFF.

The chain couples TRBV11-2 to TRBJ2-1, with 9 bases identical to TRBD2. The CDR3 runs to 15 residues. Per the germline V gene, CDR1 is SGHAT and CDR2 is FQNNGV. V lost 1 base, J lost 7 bases, and 5 bases stayed unmatched. The CDR3 is CASSLGAGGYNEQFF. For the CDR3, the DNA is TGTGCCAGCAGCTTAGGGGCGGGAGGGTATAATGAGCAGTTCTTC.

The chain uses TRBV27 and TRBJ1-1, with D possibly matching TRBD1 (6 bases). V was shortened by 6 bases and J by 7 bases, with 12 bases between the two germline ends. This CDR3 region has 12 residues. CDR1 and CDR2 from the germline V gene are MNHEY and SMNVEV (reference sequence). DNA of the CDR3: TGTGCCAGCAGCTACAGGGCTGGTGAAGCTTTCTTT. Translated: CASSYRAGEAFF.

V gene TRBV4-1 combines with J gene TRBJ2-7; 11 bases fit TRBD2. The V gene end was trimmed by 4 bases and the J gene end by 1 base; junction bases not matched to a gene: 3. Germline V lookup: CDR1 MGHRA, CDR2 YSYEKL. This CDR3 is 15 amino acids long. The CDR3 sequence is CASSLRLAGSYEQYF. The CDR3 DNA reads TGCGCCAGCAGCCTCCGACTAGCGGGGTCCTACGAGCAGTACTTC.

This sequence joins TRBV4-3 and TRBJ2-2, with D tentatively TRBD1 (6 bases). Looked up from germline, CDR1 is LGHNA and CDR2 is YSLEER. Trimming took off 4 bases at V and 8 bases at J, with 8 bases between the two ends. This CDR3 has 12 amino acids. CDR3 amino acids: CASSPDRGELFF. CDR3 nucleotides: TGCGCCAGCAGCCCAGACAGGGGGGAGCTGTTTTTT.

The chain joins TRBV7-8 to TRBJ1-5, with 10 nucleotides matching TRBD1. After removal of 4 bases from V and 2 bases from J, the junction contained 5 bases not matched to a gene. The germline CDR1 and CDR2 sequences are SGHVS and FQNEAQ. There are 16 residues in the CDR3. The CDR3 DNA reads as TGTGCCAGCAGCTCCCGACAGGGGGCCGGCAATCAGCCCCAGCATTTT. As protein: CASSSRQGAGNQPQHF. The complete variable domain, with remaining parts taken from reference TRBV7-8 and TRBJ1-5, reads GAGVSQSPRYKVAKRGQDVALRCDPISGHVSLFWYQQALGQGPEFLTYFQNEAQLDKSGLPSDRFFAERPEGSVSTLKIQRTQQEDSAVYLCASSSRQGAGNQPQHFGDGTRLSIL.

J is TRBJ1-1 and V is TRBV20-1; D is unclear. CDR1 and CDR2 (germline): DFQATT, SNEGSKA (reference sequence). V dropped 3 bases and J dropped 1 base, with 6 bases sitting between them. There are 12 residues in the CDR3. CDR3 sequence reads: CSASGRNTEAFF. CDR3 sequence (DNA): TGCAGTGCTAGTGGGAGGAACACTGAAGCTTTCTTT.

The genes are TRBV7-5 and TRBJ2-1; no DNA check was done on the table's D call, TRBD2. TRBV7-5 is described as a pseudogene. The CDR3 sequence is 16 residues long. CDR3 sequence (DNA): TGTGTCAGAAGCCCCAGGGCGGGGCAGGAGGGCAATGAGCAGTTCTTC. Protein sequence: CVRSPRAGQEGNEQFF.

The CDR3 region is CASTKEITQYF. The CDR3 nucleotides read TGTGCCAGCACCAAGGAAATCACCCAGTACTTC. The J gene is TRBJ2-5, the V gene TRBV2; the D is unclear. CDR1 is SNHLY and CDR2 is FYNNEI in the germline V gene. V was cut by 7 bases and J by 8 bases, with 11 bases left in between. The CDR3 extends over 11 amino acids.

V usage is TRBV28 and J usage is TRBJ1-6, with TRBD1 matching over 9 bases. The length of the CDR3 is 17 residues. Trimming removed 7 bases from V and 6 bases from J; junction bases left unmatched: 13. Germline V gene sequence: CDR1 MDHEN, CDR2 SYDVKM. The CDR3 bases are TGTGCCAGCACCAGCCCGCGACAGGGGGTGGGTAATTCACCCCTCCACTTT. Its translation is CASTSPRQGVGNSPLHF. The full variable domain, rest sourced from reference TRBV28 and TRBJ1-6, is DVKVTQSSRYLVKRTGEKVFLECVQDMDHENMFWYRQDPGLGLRLIYFSYDVKMKEKGDIPEGYSVSREKKERFSLILESASTNQTSMYLCASTSPRQGVGNSPLHFGNGTRLTVT.

This clone appeared a few times. The chain joins TRBV5-1 to TRBJ2-7; no firm D call. Between the trimmed V and J ends, which lost 1 base and 1 base, there was a span of 9 bases. There are 14 residues in the CDR3. Germline CDR1 reads SGHRS; CDR2 reads YFSETQ. CDR3 DNA sequence: TGCGCCAGCAGCTTGTCTGTGACTTCCTACGAGCAGTACTTC. This sequence encodes CASSLSVTSYEQYF.

This clone was detected only once. V and J are TRBV7-2 and TRBJ1-2; tentative D call: TRBD1 (6 bases). This CDR3 region has 13 residues. Trimming pared 3 bases from V and 7 bases from J, leaving 12 bases between. The V gene's germline CDR1 is SGHTA and CDR2 FQGNSA. The CDR3, as DNA: TGTGCCAGCAGCTTGGGGGGCTGGGGTGGCTACACCTTC. Protein product: CASSLGGWGGYTF.

The chain has TRBV19 and TRBJ2-1, with TRBD2 matching over 10 bases. Germline assignment: CDR1 LNHDA and CDR2 SQIVND (reference sequence). J gave up 3 bases and V 10 bases, and 3 bases lay outside the gene matches. The CDR3 is made up of 13 amino acids. The CDR3 here is CATSGRSYNEQFF. The CDR3 DNA is TGTGCCACTAGCGGGAGAAGCTACAATGAGCAGTTCTTC.

This chain connects TRBV4-1 to TRBJ2-7; 11 bases line up with TRBD1. This CDR3 is built from 17 residues. CDR1 MGHRA and CDR2 YSYEKL come from the germline V gene. After removal of 3 bases from V and 3 bases from J, the junction contained 10 bases not matched to a gene. Here the CDR3 DNA reads TGCGCCAGCAGCCACCTTCCTCCGGGACAGGGGGTCTACGAGCAGTACTTC. It encodes CASSHLPPGQGVYEQYF.

The chain has TRBV11-3 and TRBJ2-7; 8 bases map to TRBD1. This CDR3 comprises 13 residues. V was clipped by 6 bases and J by 6 bases; unmatched bases: 7. From germline, CDR1 is SGHNT and CDR2 YENEEA. CDR3 sequence (DNA): TGTGCCAGCAGTCCAAACAGGGGGAGCGAGCAGTACTTC. Its translation: CASSPNRGSEQYF.

V and J are TRBV11-2 and TRBJ2-1; D call uncertain. The CDR3 length is 12 residues. The germline V gene has CDR1 SGHAT and CDR2 FQNNGV. Deletions cut 5 bases from V and 4 bases from J, with 6 bases between. The CDR3 reads CASSPPYNEQFF. The CDR3 DNA is TGTGCCAGCAGCCCGCCATACAATGAGCAGTTCTTC.

V usage is TRBV2 and J usage is TRBJ1-1; no clear D gene. V was cut by 6 bases and J by 6 bases, with 14 bases left in between. The CDR3 contains 13 residues. CDR1 is SNHLY and CDR2 is FYNNEI in the germline V gene. The CDR3 sequence is CASRESSFAEAFF. The CDR3, as DNA: TGTGCCAGCAGGGAGAGTAGCTTTGCTGAAGCTTTCTTT.

J is TRBJ1-5 and V is TRBV30; 8 bases are shared with TRBD1. J gave up 10 bases and V 2 bases, and 10 bases lay outside the gene matches. CDR1 is GTSNPN and CDR2 is SVGIG in the germline V gene (reference sequence). The CDR3 totals 14 residues. This CDR3 is CAWSPDRGQGPQHF. The DNA of the CDR3 is TGTGCCTGGAGTCCAGACAGGGGCCAAGGACCCCAGCATTTT.

This sequence joins TRBV5-6 and TRBJ1-4; D is ambiguous. The CDR3 totals 13 residues. Per the germline V gene, CDR1 is SGHDT and CDR2 is YYEEEE. Between the trimmed V and J ends, which lost 1 base and 5 bases, there was a span of 6 bases. The CDR3, as DNA: TGTGCCAGCAGCTTGAGCGGCAATGAAAAACTGTTTTTT. It codes for CASSLSGNEKLFF.

The chain uses TRBV5-1 and TRBJ1-1, with 7 bases aligning to TRBD1. The CDR3 contains 14 residues. Germline V gene data show CDR1 as SGHRS and CDR2 as YFSETQ. V gave up 4 bases and J gave up 6 bases; unmatched junction bases: 9. The CDR3 nucleotides read TGCGCCAGCAGCCCAGACAGGGCTGGATCTGAAGCTTTCTTT. Translating it yields CASSPDRAGSEAFF.

The CDR3 DNA sequence: TGTGCCATCAGTGAGTCAGGGAATGGCTACACCTTC. Translating it yields CAISESGNGYTF. The V call is TRBV10-3, the J call TRBJ1-2; D unresolved. Trimming pared 0 bases from V and 6 bases from J, leaving 5 bases between. This CDR3 region has 12 residues. Per germline, CDR1 ENHRY and CDR2 SYGVKD.